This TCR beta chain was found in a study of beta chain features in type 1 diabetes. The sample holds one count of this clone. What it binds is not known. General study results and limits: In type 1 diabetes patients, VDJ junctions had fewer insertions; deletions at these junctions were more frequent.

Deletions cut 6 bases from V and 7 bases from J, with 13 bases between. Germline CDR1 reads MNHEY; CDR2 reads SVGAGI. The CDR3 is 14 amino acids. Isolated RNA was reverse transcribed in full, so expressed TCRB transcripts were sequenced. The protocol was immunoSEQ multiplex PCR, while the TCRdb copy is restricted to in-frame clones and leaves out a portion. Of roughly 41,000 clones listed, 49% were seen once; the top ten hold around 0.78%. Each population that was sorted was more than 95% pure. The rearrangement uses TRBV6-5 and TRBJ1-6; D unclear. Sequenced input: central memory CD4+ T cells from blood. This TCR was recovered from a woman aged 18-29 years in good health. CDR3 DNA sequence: TGTGCCAGCAGCCGAGGTGCGCGCAATTCACCCCTCCACTTT. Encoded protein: CASSRGARNSPLHF.